Listed here are 15 T cell receptor beta chains from one sample, sequenced in a study of T-cell reconstitution after alpha-beta-depleted transplantation in children. Overall study results and limits: It was reported that alpha-beta T cells came from several hundred expanded graft clones (about two months after transplant).

These receptors have no known antigen. Researchers prepared the TCRbeta library using unique molecular identifiers, the study reports. In TCRdb, the PCR reads were re-called with MiXCR into one record per CDR3 protein. The sample lists around 31,000 distinct CDR3 sequences, 6.4% seen once, with approximately 30% in the top ten. The starting material was peripheral blood, obtained 60 days after TCRalphabeta/CD19-depleted stem cell transplant. Every receptor here comes from a child under three years old who had a stem cell transplant for acute myeloid leukemia, so the T cells may come from the graft donor.

This clonotype was counted many times. CDR3 residues: CASSYSGREQFF. The DNA of the CDR3 is TGTGCCAGCAGTTATTCCGGACGGGAGCAGTTCTTC. V and J are TRBV6-5 and TRBJ2-1; D is ambiguous. Germline-derived CDR1 and CDR2 are MNHEY and SVGAGI. V lost 3 bases and J 10 bases, leaving 10 bases between the germline ends. CDR3 size: 12 residues.

A few counts support this clonotype. The genes are TRBV15 and TRBJ2-7; D remains ambiguous. Germline assignment: CDR1 LNHNV and CDR2 YYDKDF (reference sequence). Between the trimmed V and J ends, which lost 1 base and 4 bases, there was a span of 14 bases. The CDR3 is made up of 15 amino acids. This CDR3 is CATSRVGGSLYEQYF. The CDR3 bases are TGTGCCACCAGCAGAGTAGGTGGCAGTTTGTACGAGCAGTACTTC.

This clonotype was counted at least ten times. The chain combines TRBV12-3 or TRBV12-4 with TRBJ2-1, with 15 bases identical to TRBD2. This CDR3 region has 16 residues. J was trimmed by 10 bases and V by 1 base; bases with no gene match: 5. The CDR3 sequence: CASSLGTSGGAVEQFF. The CDR3 DNA reads TGTGCCAGCAGTTTAGGGACTAGCGGGGGGGCCGTCGAGCAGTTCTTC.

This clonotype occurred many times. The chain carries TRBV5-4 and TRBJ2-7; TRBD2 aligns across 7 bases. The V gene's germline CDR1 is SGHNT and CDR2 YYREEE (reference sequence). Trimming cost V 3 bases and J 5 bases; bases outside gene matches: 5. The CDR3 has 13 residues. This chain's CDR3 is CASSWGGNDEQYF. The CDR3 nucleotides read TGTGCCAGCAGCTGGGGAGGGAACGACGAGCAGTACTTC.

This clonotype was observed at least ten times. The J gene is TRBJ2-7, the V gene TRBV27; D is ambiguous. Germline-derived CDR1 and CDR2 are MNHEY and SMNVEV (reference sequence). The CDR3 loop spans 14 amino acids. V dropped 3 bases and J dropped 0 bases, with 9 bases sitting between them. CDR3 bases: TGTGCCAGCAGTTTTAAGGGTAGCTCCTACGAGCAGTACTTC. Residues: CASSFKGSSYEQYF.

There are a few counts of this clonotype. Written as DNA, the CDR3 is TGTGCCAGCAGCTTAGGGACTAGCGGAGAGAATGAGCAGTTCTTC. Protein sequence: CASSLGTSGENEQFF. The rearrangement links TRBV7-9 to TRBJ2-1; TRBD2 matches 10 bases. The CDR3 extends over 15 amino acids. Germline V gives CDR1 SEHNR, CDR2 FQNEAQ (reference sequence). V dropped 1 base and J dropped 7; count of bases not matched to a gene: 4.

This clonotype was picked up many times. This chain joins TRBV12-3 or TRBV12-4 and TRBJ1-3; a weak D match, TRBD1 (6 bases). The CDR3 has 14 amino acids. The V end was cut by 4 bases, the J end by 2 bases, with 9 bases between. The CDR3 DNA sequence: TGTGCCAGCAGTTCGGGGGCGCCTGGAAACACCATATATTTT. This codes for CASSSGAPGNTIYF.

This clonotype occurred many times. V usage is TRBV5-1 and J usage is TRBJ1-1; 9 bases fit TRBD1. The CDR3 is 19 residues long. Looked up from germline, CDR1 is SGHRS and CDR2 is YFSETQ. Trimming cost V 3 bases and J 0 bases; bases outside gene matches: 15. The CDR3 DNA reads as TGCGCCAGCAGCTCGGGCCAAGGGACAGGGTCCCGGATGAACACTGAAGCTTTCTTT. Protein sequence: CASSSGQGTGSRMNTEAFF.

By share, this clonotype counts as medium-sized. V is TRBV13 and J is TRBJ2-5; D possibly corresponds to TRBD1 (5 bases). In germline, CDR1 is PRHDT, CDR2 FYEKMQ (reference sequence). There are 14 residues in the CDR3. V dropped 4 bases and J dropped 4 bases, with 13 bases sitting between them. CDR3 region: CASSYLGEGETQYF. CDR3 sequence (DNA): TGTGCCAGCAGCTACCTAGGGGAAGGAGAGACCCAGTACTTC.

This clonotype was observed many times. The rearrangement uses TRBV5-1 and TRBJ2-3; D is unresolved. This CDR3 contains 15 residues. Germline loops: CDR1 SGHRS, CDR2 YFSETQ. The V and J ends lost 2 bases and 2 bases respectively, with 12 bases between them. The CDR3 protein is CASSFTPRLTDTQYF. The DNA of the CDR3 is TGCGCCAGCAGCTTTACACCTCGCCTCACAGATACGCAGTATTTT.

This clonotype was recorded many times. This chain links TRBV6-2 or TRBV6-3 with TRBJ1-1; 8 nucleotides line up with TRBD1. The CDR3 consists of 16 residues. CDR1 and CDR2 (germline): MNHEY, SVGEGT. The trim removed 2 bases at V and 5 bases at J, leaving 10 bases unmatched. The CDR3 coding sequence is TGTGCCAGCAGTTACAGCCAGGGGGCGCGGTGGACTGAAGCTTTCTTT. It specifies CASSYSQGARWTEAFF.

In its sample, this clonotype was seen many times. This rearrangement joins TRBV7-2 to TRBJ2-1; the match to TRBD2 covers 8 bases. The CDR3 contains 14 residues. Germline trimming cut 3 bases from V and 13 bases from J; bases unmatched to any gene: 11. Germline V gives CDR1 SGHTA, CDR2 FQGNSA. The DNA for the CDR3 is TGTGCCAGCAGCTTCTCCGCCCTACTAGCGGTACAGTTCTTC. As protein: CASSFSALLAVQFF.

This clonotype came up many times. V and J are TRBV12-3 or TRBV12-4 and TRBJ2-5, with TRBD2 as a possible D gene (6 bases). The CDR3 length is 13 residues. V was shortened by 5 bases and J by 3 bases, with 10 bases between the two germline ends. As DNA, the CDR3 is TGTGCCAGCAGTGGGGGGACGGAAGAGACCCAGTACTTC. Translating it yields CASSGGTEETQYF.

This clonotype was detected ten times or more. The J gene is TRBJ2-7, the V gene TRBV28; D is ambiguous. The CDR3 covers 10 residues. V lost 7 bases, J lost 7 bases, and 8 bases lay in between. Germline V gives CDR1 MDHEN, CDR2 SYDVKM. The CDR3 region has the DNA TGTGCCAGCAACGGTGGGGAGCAGTACTTC. Translating it yields CASNGGEQYF.

The sample holds many counts of this clonotype. The CDR3: CATSDSVLPHEQYF. The CDR3, as DNA: TGTGCCACCAGTGATTCTGTACTCCCCCACGAGCAGTACTTC. The chain uses TRBV24-1 and TRBJ2-7; no clear D gene. The CDR3 consists of 14 residues. CDR1 and CDR2 from the germline V gene are KGHDR and SFDVKD. Trimming shortened V by 2 bases and J by 5 bases, and 12 bases separated the two germline ends.